The rows below give T cell receptor beta chains drawn from one sample of a study of blood T cell repertoires in COVID-19. The method was immunoSEQ multiplex PCR; TCRdb's version includes in-frame clones alone and lacks a portion of them. The table includes about 130,000 clones, about 85% detected once. What was sequenced was peripheral blood. Every receptor here comes from a woman aged 80 or over with acute or convalescent COVID-19. Each CDR3 is given with its conserved first and last residue. The order of the fields is J gene, V gene, clone size, D gene, CDR3 DNA, CDR3 protein. A D gene is named only where the DNA matches it firmly. Clone size is shown for a subset of rows, as once, few, many or a class of expanded clone.

>TRBJ2-1|TRBV7-9|-|-
TGTGCCAGCAGCAAATCAGGGGATCCCTTCCACAATGAGCAGTTCTTC
CASSKSGDPFHNEQFF
>TRBJ2-6|TRBV24-1|-|-
TGTGCCACCAGTGATCCCCAATTCAGCTCTGGGGCCAACGTCCTGACTTTC
CATSDPQFSSGANVLTF
>TRBJ1-6|TRBV6-2/TRBV6-3|many|TRBD1
TGTGCCAGCAGTCGACAGGGGTCGGCTTCACCCCTCCACTTT
CASSRQGSASPLHF
>TRBJ1-2|TRBV19|-|-
TGTGCCAGTAGTATGTCTAGGACTGATGGCTACACCTTC
CASSMSRTDGYTF
>TRBJ1-6|TRBV9|-|-
TGTGCCAGCAGCGCGTCATACGGGGATTCACCCCTCCACTTT
CASSASYGDSPLHF
>TRBJ1-1|TRBV5-1|-|-
TGCGCCAGCAGCCCCGGACCCTCCGGGACATCGAACACTGAAGCTTTCTTT
CASSPGPSGTSNTEAFF
>TRBJ2-3|TRBV5-1|-|TRBD2
TGCGCCAGCAGCTTGGTCCTTAGCGGGGTAACAGATACGCAGTATTTT
CASSLVLSGVTDTQYF
>TRBJ2-7|TRBV4-3|once|-
TGCGCCAGCAGCCAAGGAACCGCGGATAAGCAGTACTTC
CASSQGTADKQYF
>TRBJ2-3|TRBV2|-|-
TGTGCCAGCAGTGTGGGGGCTTCCACAGATACGCAGTATTTT
CASSVGASTDTQYF
>TRBJ2-2|TRBV5-1|-|-
TGCGCCAGCAGCGAGGGAAGGAAGGACACCGGGGAGCTGTTTTTT
CASSEGRKDTGELFF
>TRBJ2-5|TRBV7-9|-|-
TGTGCCAGCAGCTTCACAGAATTAGAGACCCAGTACTTC
CASSFTELETQYF
>TRBJ2-5|TRBV1|-|-
TGCACCAGCAGTCAAGACTTGACTAGCGGGGGAGAGACCCAGTACTTC
CTSSQDLTSGGETQYF
>TRBJ1-3|TRBV6-5|-|TRBD1
TGTGCCAGCAGTTACGACAGGGGGCGCTCTGGAAACACCATATATTTT
CASSYDRGRSGNTIYF
>TRBJ2-3|TRBV7-9|-|-
TGTGCCAGCAGCCCGCGGCTTGGGGGCGGGACAGATACGCAGTATTTT
CASSPRLGGGTDTQYF
>TRBJ1-2|TRBV28|few|-
TGTGCCAGCAGCCCTGGAGTCTATGGCTACACCTTC
CASSPGVYGYTF
>TRBJ1-3|TRBV28|-|-
TGTGCCAGCATCGGAGACGCTGGAAACACCATATATTTT
CASIGDAGNTIYF
>TRBJ1-2|TRBV6-1|-|-
TGTGCCAGCAGTGAAGGTGGGGGCAACTCTGTTTCTGGCTACACCTTC
CASSEGGGNSVSGYTF
>TRBJ1-5|TRBV5-1|-|-
TGCGCCAGCAGCTTGGATCCAAATCAGCCCCAGCATTTT
CASSLDPNQPQHF
>TRBJ2-3|TRBV12-3/TRBV12-4|-|-
TGTGCCAGCAGTTTACAGAGGTCACTGGATTTT
CASSLQRSLDF
>TRBJ2-2|TRBV4-3|-|-
TGCGCCAGCAGCCACGGTGGAGGGACGAACACCGGGGAGCTGTTTTTT
CASSHGGGTNTGELFF
>TRBJ2-6|TRBV18|-|TRBD1
TGTGCCAGCTCAACCGGGACAGGGAAGCCTGGGGCCAACGTCCTGACTTTC
CASSTGTGKPGANVLTF
>TRBJ2-1|TRBV6-5|-|-
TGTGCCAGCAGGCGGGACTCGGTTGCGGGTGAGCAGTTCTTC
CASRRDSVAGEQFF
>TRBJ1-4|TRBV9|-|-
TGTGCCAGCAGCCAACATCACGAGGATGAAAAACTGTTTTTT
CASSQHHEDEKLFF
>TRBJ1-2|TRBV28|few|-
TGTGCCAGCAGTTTAGGACAGCAATTATATGGCTACACCTTC
CASSLGQQLYGYTF
>TRBJ2-5|TRBV10-3|-|-
TGTGCCAGTGGGGGGACAGAGCAAGAGACCCAGTACTTC
CASGGTEQETQYF
>TRBJ1-2|TRBV5-1|-|-
TGCGCCAGCAGCTTGAGCGGGGGCGCGGGGGGCTACACCTTC
CASSLSGGAGGYTF
>TRBJ2-3|TRBV20-1|-|-
TGCAGTGCTAGTGACGGCGGGCCGAAGAATACGCAGTATTTT
CSASDGGPKNTQYF
>TRBJ1-1|TRBV28|-|-
TGTGCCAGCAGTCTCCCACTCGGACAAATCACTGAAGCTTTCTTT
CASSLPLGQITEAFF
>TRBJ1-2|TRBV28|-|TRBD1
TGTGCCAGCAGTTTCCCGGGACAGGGGGCTCGAGGCTACACCTTC
CASSFPGQGARGYTF
>TRBJ2-3|TRBV7-2|-|-
TGTGCCAGCAGCTTAGCGCCCTACACAGATACGCAGTATTTT
CASSLAPYTDTQYF
>TRBJ1-5|TRBV19|-|-
TGTGCCAGTCATTCTGCGGGTCAGCCCCAGCATTTT
CASHSAGQPQHF
>TRBJ1-1|TRBV11-2|once|-
TGTGCCAGCACCACAAACCTTACCCCTGAAGCTTTCTTT
CASTTNLTPEAFF
>TRBJ1-6|TRBV9|-|TRBD1
TGTGCCAGCAGCGTAGGGGTTGGGGGACAGGGCTCCGATCCCCTCCACTTT
CASSVGVGGQGSDPLHF
>TRBJ1-5|TRBV5-6|-|-
TGTGCCAGCAGCTTGCGGGGTAGCAATCAGCCCCAGCATTTT
CASSLRGSNQPQHF
>TRBJ2-1|TRBV5-1|-|TRBD2
TGCGCCAGCAGCCCTGGGACTAGCGGGGGTGAGCAGTTCTTC
CASSPGTSGGEQFF
>TRBJ1-5|TRBV20-1|-|-
TGCAGTGCTAGCAGCGGTCAGCCCCAGCATTTT
CSASSGQPQHF
>TRBJ2-7|TRBV10-3|-|-
TGTGCCATCAGTGAGAATGGAGCCTACGAGCAGTACTTC
CAISENGAYEQYF